This entry lists 21 T cell receptor beta chains sequenced from one sample in a study. TCRdb passed the reads through MiXCR, listing each CDR3 protein once. The sample lists about 5,800 distinct CDR3 sequences, over 7.5% occurring once. Sequencing used CD4+ T cells from synovial fluid. All receptors come from a human donor with rheumatoid arthritis.

This clonotype is medium-sized. The CDR3 region is CSVDRGTEYQETQYF. The CDR3 nucleotides read TGCAGCGTTGACCGGGGGACAGAGTACCAAGAGACCCAGTACTTC. The chain combines TRBV29-1 with TRBJ2-5; D might be TRBD1 (7 bases). Looked up from germline, CDR1 is SQVTM and CDR2 is ANQGSEA. The CDR3 loop spans 15 amino acids. With 3 bases removed from V and 0 bases from J, the gap between germline ends came to 14 bases.

In this sample, this clonotype is large (0.1 to 1%). The chain joins TRBV3-1 to TRBJ1-5; D remains unclear. Germline values: CDR1 LGHDT, CDR2 YNNKEL (reference sequence). This CDR3 is 15 amino acids long. The ends were cut back, 0 bases at V and 10 bases at J, with 16 bases in the middle. CDR3 sequence reads: CASSQDTNPINPQHF. CDR3 coding DNA: TGTGCCAGCAGCCAAGATACCAACCCAATCAATCCCCAGCATTTT.

This clonotype qualifies as medium-sized. The chain links TRBV29-1 to TRBJ2-5; 13 nucleotides agree with TRBD2. Trimming at V came to 7 bases and at J to 0 bases, leaving 8 bases not matched to a gene. CDR3 length equals 16 residues. Germline CDR1 SQVTM, CDR2 ANQGSEA. This CDR3 reads CSANGGLAGNQETQYF. CDR3 bases: TGCAGCGCCAACGGGGGACTAGCGGGGAACCAAGAGACCCAGTACTTC.

This clonotype has ten or more counts. V usage is TRBV3-1 and J usage is TRBJ2-3; D may be TRBD2 (5 bases). Germline assignment: CDR1 LGHDT and CDR2 YNNKEL (reference sequence). The V gene lost 4 bases and the J gene lost 0 bases, with 11 bases spanning the gap. This CDR3 has 15 amino acids. CDR3: CASSPAAISTDTQYF. CDR3 sequence (DNA): TGTGCCAGCAGCCCAGCGGCTATAAGCACAGATACGCAGTATTTT.

There are many counts of this clonotype. V and J are TRBV18 and TRBJ1-4; unclear D gene. CDR1 and CDR2 from the germline V gene are KGHSH and LQKENI. The ends were cut back, 3 bases at V and 8 bases at J, with 16 bases in the middle. This CDR3 is built from 15 residues. CDR3 region: CASSPRESPWEKLFF. The CDR3 nucleotides read TGTGCCAGCTCACCTCGGGAGTCCCCTTGGGAAAAACTGTTTTTT.

This clonotype occurred many times. The V and J genes are TRBV6-2 or TRBV6-3 and TRBJ2-7; 10 bases are a match to TRBD2. The CDR3 runs 14 residues. Germline CDR1 is MNHEY and CDR2 is SVGEGT. V shed 5 bases, J shed 1 base, and the junction held 2 bases outside the gene matches. The CDR3 sequence is CASSPSGGSYEQYF. CDR3 in DNA: TGTGCCAGCAGTCCTAGCGGGGGATCCTACGAGCAGTACTTC.

By sample fraction, this clonotype is medium-sized (0.01 to 0.1%). This chain connects TRBV23-1 to TRBJ2-4; either TRBD1 or TRBD2 may fit D (7 bases each). TRBV23-1 has ORF status, its function being uncertain. The germline V and J ends were trimmed by 2 bases and 8 bases, with 25 bases remaining between them. The CDR3 runs to 18 residues. The CDR3 region has the DNA TGCGCCAGCAGTCAACGGTGGACACCCAGGGGGGGCGAGGACATTCAGTACTTC. Translated, it gives CASSQRWTPRGGEDIQYF.

This clonotype was counted at least ten times. V and J are TRBV2 and TRBJ2-7; possible D gene TRBD1, 5 bases. Germline CDR1 and CDR2: SNHLY and FYNNEI. This CDR3 is built from 12 residues. Trimming removed 11 bases at V and 0 bases at J, with 11 bases between. This chain's CDR3 is CASRQLSYEQYF. As DNA, the CDR3 is TGTGCCTCCCGACAGCTCTCCTACGAGCAGTACTTC.

By sample share, this clonotype is medium-sized. The chain links TRBV29-1 to TRBJ2-7; TRBD2 might be the D (5 bases). CDR1 and CDR2 from the germline V gene are SQVTM and ANQGSEA. With 6 bases removed from V and 7 bases from J, the gap between germline ends came to 19 bases. This CDR3 comprises 13 residues. CDR3 in amino acids: CSVLSPGGGEQYF. The CDR3 bases are TGCAGCGTCTTGTCACCGGGTGGCGGGGAGCAGTACTTC.

CDR3 coding DNA: TGTGCCAGCTCACCTCCTAGAGCTTTCTTT. Its protein product is CASSPPRAFF. The V call is TRBV18, the J call TRBJ1-1; no clear D. Germline V gene data show CDR1 as KGHSH and CDR2 as LQKENI. Between the trimmed V and J ends, which lost 3 bases and 10 bases, there was a span of 6 bases. This CDR3 contains 10 residues. The full variable domain, in which reference TRBV18 and TRBJ1-1 provide the parts outside the CDR3, is NAGVMQNPRHLVRRRGQEARLRCSPMKGHSHVYWYRQLPEEGLKFMVYLQKENIIDESGMPKERFSAEFPKEGPSILRIQQVVRGDSAAYFCASSPPRAFFGQGTRLTVV.

This clonotype is medium-sized. The rearrangement links TRBV6-5 to TRBJ1-1; TRBD1 is a possible D gene (5 bases). Germline CDR1 is MNHEY and CDR2 is SVGAGI. V lost 5 bases, J lost 0 bases, and 13 bases lay in between. The CDR3 length is 15 residues. CDR3 region: CASSTRTSMNTEAFF. CDR3 DNA sequence: TGTGCCAGCAGTACCCGGACATCCATGAACACTGAAGCTTTCTTT.

Only a few counts were recorded for this clonotype. The chain links TRBV19 to TRBJ1-5; TRBD1 might be the D (6 bases). Germline CDR1 reads LNHDA; CDR2 reads SQIVND (reference sequence). The CDR3 totals 14 residues. V dropped 6 bases and J dropped 5 bases, with 14 bases sitting between them. CDR3 DNA: TGTGCCAGTAGGCCAGGGGTTAGGTATCAGCCCCAGCATTTT. Protein: CASRPGVRYQPQHF.

A remark on this clonotype: This may stem from a read error, because a much larger clone lies one nucleotide away. The chain uses TRBV14 and TRBJ2-3; D is uncertain. CDR3 length: 16 amino acids. V lost 3 bases and J lost 2, with 15 bases in between. Germline V gene data show CDR1 as SGHDN and CDR2 as FVKESK. The CDR3 here is CASSHSAASNTDTQYF. Written as DNA, the CDR3 is TGTGCCAGCAGCCATTCAGCAGCCTCTAACACAGATACGCAGTATTTT.

This clonotype was found many times. J is TRBJ1-1 and V is TRBV29-1; D uncertain. The V gene lost 8 bases and the J gene lost 3 bases, with 16 bases spanning the gap. The CDR3 consists of 13 residues. Germline V gene sequence: CDR1 SQVTM, CDR2 ANQGSEA. The CDR3 is CSFRLGTDTEAFF. CDR3 nucleotide sequence: TGCAGCTTCAGGCTGGGTACGGACACTGAAGCTTTCTTT. The variable domain in full, completed from reference TRBV29-1 and TRBJ1-1, reads SAVISQKPSRDICQRGTSLTIQCQVDSQVTMMFWYRQQPGQSLTLIATANQGSEATYESGFVIDKFPISRPNLTFSTLTVSNMSPEDSSIYLCSFRLGTDTEAFFGQGTRLTVV.

The sample holds many counts of this clonotype. The rearrangement uses TRBV20-1 and TRBJ1-1; 7 nucleotides align to TRBD1. CDR3 length equals 13 residues. Unmatched junction bases numbered 4, after V lost 6 bases and J lost 0 bases. In germline, CDR1 is DFQATT, CDR2 SNEGSKA (reference sequence). CDR3 nucleotides: TGCAGTGCAGTACAGGGGCTGAACACTGAAGCTTTCTTT. It is translated as CSAVQGLNTEAFF.

The chain recombines TRBV15 with TRBJ2-3; the D gene is possibly TRBD1 (9 bases). V was trimmed by 3 bases and J by 11 bases, leaving 30 bases between them. Per the germline V gene, CDR1 is LNHNV and CDR2 is YYDKDF (reference sequence). The CDR3 spans 18 residues. The CDR3 nucleotides are TGTGCCACCAGCAGGGGGACAGGGTTCGGACTAGCAGCTCAGAGGCAGTATTTT. As protein: CATSRGTGFGLAAQRQYF.

This clonotype counts as medium-sized (0.01 to 0.1%). The chain carries TRBV5-1 and TRBJ2-5; 8 bases are shared with TRBD2. CDR1 is SGHRS and CDR2 is YFSETQ in the germline V gene. The CDR3 length is 15 residues. The V and J ends lost 4 bases and 2 bases, in that order; junction bases with no gene match: 7. The CDR3 DNA sequence: TGCGCCAGCAGCCCGGGAGGGACACAACAAGAGACCCAGTACTTC. Amino acid sequence: CASSPGGTQQETQYF.

With regard to this clonotype: A read error may be the cause here, since a much bigger clone is one base away. The genes are TRBV20-1 and TRBJ1-1; D possibly corresponds to TRBD1 (5 bases). Trimming removed 7 bases from V and 3 bases from J, with 15 bases in between. Looked up from germline, CDR1 is DFQATT and CDR2 is SNEGSKA (reference sequence). This CDR3 is built from 13 residues. The chain's CDR3 is CSVSRDQDTEAFF. The CDR3 coding sequence is TGCAGTGTTAGCCGGGACCAGGACACTGAAGCTTTCTTT.

This clonotype is termed medium-sized. The chain recombines TRBV7-2 with TRBJ2-7, with D possibly TRBD2 on 6 matching bases. The CDR3 is made up of 16 amino acids. Germline values: CDR1 SGHTA, CDR2 FQGNSA. V was cut by 0 bases and J by 0 bases, with 12 bases left in between. This CDR3 reads CASSLAVGGASYEQYF. The CDR3, as DNA: TGTGCCAGCAGCTTAGCGGTGGGCGGGGCCTCCTACGAGCAGTACTTC.

This clonotype was seen many times. This chain links TRBV20-1 with TRBJ1-1; TRBD1 might be the D (6 bases). With 6 bases removed from V and 3 bases from J, the gap between germline ends came to 17 bases. CDR3 size: 14 residues. Germline CDR1 is DFQATT and CDR2 is SNEGSKA (reference sequence). The CDR3 protein is CSANTQGLYTEAFF. The CDR3 nucleotides read TGCAGTGCAAATACACAGGGTCTGTACACTGAAGCTTTCTTT.

The sample holds many counts of this clonotype. The chain is built from TRBV12-3 or TRBV12-4 and TRBJ1-6; 7 nucleotides match TRBD1. V was pared by 8 bases and J by 10 bases, with 8 bases of the junction left unmatched. The CDR3 consists of 13 residues. The CDR3 loop reads CASVDRVGSPLHF. The CDR3 DNA sequence: TGTGCCAGCGTCGACAGGGTAGGCTCACCCCTCCACTTT.